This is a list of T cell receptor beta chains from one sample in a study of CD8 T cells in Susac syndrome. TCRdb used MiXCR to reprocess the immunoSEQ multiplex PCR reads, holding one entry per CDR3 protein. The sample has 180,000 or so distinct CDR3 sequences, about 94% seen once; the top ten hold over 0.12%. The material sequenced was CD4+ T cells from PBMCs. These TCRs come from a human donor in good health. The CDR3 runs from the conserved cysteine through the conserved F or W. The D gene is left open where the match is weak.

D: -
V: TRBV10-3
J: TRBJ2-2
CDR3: CAIKGTGELFF
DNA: TGTGCCATCAAGGGCACCGGGGAGCTGTTTTTT

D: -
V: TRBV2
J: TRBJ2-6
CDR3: CASRPETDTSSGANVLTF
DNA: TGTGCCAGCAGACCCGAGACAGACACCAGCTCTGGGGCCAACGTCCTGACTTTC

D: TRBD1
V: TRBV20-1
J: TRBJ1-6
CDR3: CSAGGTAKPLHF
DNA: TGCAGTGCTGGAGGGACAGCCAAACCCCTCCACTTT

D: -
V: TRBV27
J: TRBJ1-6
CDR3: CASSTYNSPLHF
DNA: TGTGCCAGCAGCACGTATAATTCACCCCTCCACTTT

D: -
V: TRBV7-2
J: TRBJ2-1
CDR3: CASSLNNEQFF
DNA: TGTGCCAGCAGCCTTAACAATGAGCAGTTCTTC

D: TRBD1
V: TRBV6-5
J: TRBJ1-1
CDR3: CASSYQIDRDGTEAFF
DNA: TGTGCCAGCAGTTACCAAATTGACAGGGATGGCACTGAAGCTTTCTTT

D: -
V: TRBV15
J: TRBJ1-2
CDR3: CATSRDRLGGYTF
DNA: TGTGCCACCAGCAGAGATAGGCTTGGAGGCTACACCTTC

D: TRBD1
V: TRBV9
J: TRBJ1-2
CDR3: CASSAFRDRGGYTF
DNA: TGTGCCAGCAGCGCATTCCGGGACAGGGGTGGCTACACCTTC

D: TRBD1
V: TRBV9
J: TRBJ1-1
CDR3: CASSVEGTGTEAFF
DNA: TGTGCCAGCAGCGTAGAGGGGACAGGCACTGAAGCTTTCTTT

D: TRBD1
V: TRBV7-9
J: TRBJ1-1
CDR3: CASSLAGQPKAFF
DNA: TGTGCCAGCAGCTTAGCGGGACAGCCGAAAGCTTTCTTT

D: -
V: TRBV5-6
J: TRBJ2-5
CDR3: CASSLYPARQETQYF
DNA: TGTGCCAGCAGCTTGTACCCAGCCCGGCAAGAGACCCAGTACTTC

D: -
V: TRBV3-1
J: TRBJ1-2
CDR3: CASSQADGYTF
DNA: TGTGCCAGCAGCCAAGCCGACGGCTACACCTTC

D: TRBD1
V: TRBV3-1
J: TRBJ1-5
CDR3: CASSETGGVQPQHF
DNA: TGTGCCAGCAGCGAGACAGGGGGGGTTCAGCCCCAGCATTTT